The 31 T cell receptor beta chains below all came from one sample that was sequenced in a study of beta chain features in type 1 diabetes. Investigators reverse transcribed all isolated RNA, so they sequenced expressed TCRB transcripts. Produced via immunoSEQ multiplex PCR; TCRdb's table is partial and in-frame only. The table lists nearly 350,000 clones, roughly 8% of them singletons. The sequenced sample consisted of central memory CD4+ T cells from blood. Receptor source: a woman younger than 35 in good health.

V is TRBV7-9 and J is TRBJ2-3; D perhaps matches TRBD2 (6 bases). Trimming removed 5 bases from V and 5 bases from J, with 17 bases in between. This CDR3 comprises 15 residues. CDR1 is SEHNR, CDR2 FQNEAQ, per germline (reference sequence). The CDR3 loop reads CASSELGGAEDTQYF. CDR3 in DNA: TGTGCCAGCAGCGAGTTGGGAGGCGCGGAAGATACGCAGTATTTT.

The chain has TRBV9 and TRBJ1-5; D is perhaps TRBD1 (5 bases). CDR1 and CDR2 (germline): SGDLS, YYNGEE. The germline V and J ends were trimmed by 0 bases and 0 bases, with 7 bases remaining between them. This CDR3 is built from 15 residues. The CDR3 spells CASSVEGVSNQPQHF. The CDR3 bases are TGTGCCAGCAGCGTAGAAGGGGTTAGCAATCAGCCCCAGCATTTT.

Remarks on this clone: Other DNA sequences from this sample encode an identical CDR3 as well. The chain combines TRBV4-3 with TRBJ2-3, with D perhaps matching TRBD1 (6 bases). Germline V gene lookup returns CDR1 LGHNA and CDR2 YSLEER. V lost 0 bases and J lost 4, with 11 bases in between. The CDR3 is made up of 15 amino acids. CDR3 bases: TGCGCCAGCAGCCAAGACGTGGGGGCACCAGATACGCAGTATTTT. It is translated as CASSQDVGAPDTQYF.

In this sample, this clone turned up a few times. The chain recombines TRBV14 with TRBJ1-1; 8 bases are shared with TRBD1. With V trimmed by 3 bases and J by 14 bases, 8 bases remained unmatched. CDR3 length: 12 amino acids. From germline, CDR1 is SGHDN and CDR2 FVKESK. The CDR3 DNA reads TGTGCCAGCAGCCACGAAGGGACAGGAGAATTCTTT. This codes for CASSHEGTGEFF.

The chain joins TRBV28 to TRBJ1-2, with TRBD1 matching 8 bases. J gave up 8 bases and V 2 bases, and 4 bases lay outside the gene matches. This CDR3 contains 13 residues. Germline V gene lookup returns CDR1 MDHEN and CDR2 SYDVKM. The CDR3 nucleotides read TGTGCCAGCAGTTTAGGGACAGGTGGAGGCTACACCTTC. Its translation is CASSLGTGGGYTF.

This clone occurred a few times. The V gene is TRBV15, the J gene TRBJ2-3, with unresolved D. The CDR3 is made up of 14 amino acids. Germline lookup yields CDR1 LNHNV and CDR2 YYDKDF (reference sequence). V was pared by 0 bases and J by 4 bases, with 8 bases between. DNA of the CDR3: TGTGCCACCAGCAGAGACCCGAACGCAGATACGCAGTATTTT. Amino acid sequence: CATSRDPNADTQYF.

This clone was seen many times. V gene TRBV19 combines with J gene TRBJ2-1; 10 nucleotides agree with TRBD2. This CDR3 has 15 amino acids. V lost 4 bases to trimming and J lost 7 bases; unmatched junction nucleotides: 7. In germline, CDR1 is LNHDA, CDR2 SQIVND (reference sequence). CDR3 sequence reads: CASSTIAGGINEQFF. The DNA of the CDR3 is TGTGCCAGTAGTACCATAGCGGGAGGAATAAATGAGCAGTTCTTC. The whole variable domain, remainder taken from reference TRBV19 and TRBJ2-1, is DGGITQSPKYLFRKEGQNVTLSCEQNLNHDAMYWYRQDPGQGLRLIYYSQIVNDFQKGDIAEGYSVSREKKESFPLTVTSAQKNPTAFYLCASSTIAGGINEQFFGPGTRLTVL.

This clone was detected only a few times. The chain uses TRBV28 and TRBJ1-2; D unresolved. Between the trimmed V and J ends, which lost 7 bases and 0 bases, there was a span of 12 bases. The CDR3 loop spans 14 amino acids. The germline gives CDR1 MDHEN, CDR2 SYDVKM. This CDR3 is CASTNRPANYGYTF. Written as DNA, the CDR3 is TGTGCCAGCACCAATCGGCCTGCTAACTATGGCTACACCTTC.

A note on this clone: A far larger clone is off by one base, so a read error is likely. Other DNA sequences in this specimen translate into the identical CDR3. The chain links TRBV5-1 to TRBJ2-1, with TRBD2 as a possible D gene (6 bases). Germline loops: CDR1 SGHRS, CDR2 YFSETQ. The CDR3 has 15 amino acids. Trimming removed 5 bases from V and 6 bases from J, with 18 bases in between. The CDR3 DNA follows: TGCGCCAGCAGTTCCCTAGCTGGAGGGACCAATGAGCAGTTCTTC. Its protein product is CASSSLAGGTNEQFF.

This clone was counted a few times. The chain recombines TRBV10-3 with TRBJ1-5, with D unresolved. CDR1 is ENHRY, CDR2 SYGVKD, per germline. Trimming pared 0 bases from V and 3 bases from J, leaving 6 bases between. The CDR3 extends over 14 amino acids. The CDR3 is CAISESEFNQPQHF. In DNA form, the CDR3 reads TGTGCCATCAGTGAGTCAGAATTCAATCAGCCCCAGCATTTT.

This CDR3 is CASSLDGTGNTIYF. The CDR3 DNA reads TGCGCCAGCAGCTTGGATGGTACTGGAAACACCATATATTTT. This rearrangement joins TRBV5-1 to TRBJ1-3; D is uncertain. The CDR3 runs to 14 residues. The germline V gene has CDR1 SGHRS and CDR2 YFSETQ. Trimming shortened V by 0 bases and J by 2 bases, and 6 bases separated the two germline ends.

This sequence joins TRBV2 and TRBJ1-1; no clear D gene. Germline V gives CDR1 SNHLY, CDR2 FYNNEI. Trimming cost V 5 bases and J 3 bases, with 7 bases left between them. The CDR3 is made up of 12 amino acids. CDR3 in DNA: TGTGCCAGCAGTTCGGATGACACTGAAGCTTTCTTT. It encodes CASSSDDTEAFF.

This clone was found a few times. V and J are TRBV28 and TRBJ2-5; D is perhaps TRBD1 or TRBD2 (5 bases each). Germline CDR1 reads MDHEN; CDR2 reads SYDVKM. Trimming shortened V by 5 bases and J by 1 base, and 17 bases separated the two germline ends. This CDR3 contains 16 residues. In DNA, the CDR3 is TGTGCCAGCAGTCCCCTCGGGGCGGGCACCCAAGAGACCCAGTACTTC. It specifies CASSPLGAGTQETQYF.

This clone was recorded many times. The genes are TRBV29-1 and TRBJ2-2; 8 bases fit TRBD1. The germline gives CDR1 SQVTM, CDR2 ANQGSEA. This CDR3 has 17 residues. V trimming: 6 bases; J trimming: 0 bases; junction bases outside the gene matches: 12. CDR3 DNA sequence: TGCAGCGTCCTCGATTTCGGACAGGGAGCGAACACCGGGGAGCTGTTTTTT. It translates to CSVLDFGQGANTGELFF.

The genes are TRBV2 and TRBJ1-1; TRBD1 matches 8 bases. This CDR3 spans 13 amino acids. The ends lost 6 bases at V and 4 bases at J; junction bases unmatched: 4. In germline, CDR1 is SNHLY, CDR2 FYNNEI. CDR3 in amino acids: CASSRGLSTEAFF. CDR3 bases: TGTGCCAGCAGCAGGGGGCTGAGCACTGAAGCTTTCTTT.

The chain combines TRBV15 with TRBJ1-1, with 8 bases aligning to TRBD1. The J segment lost 4 bases and the V segment lost 1 base, leaving 5 bases of the junction unmatched. Germline assignment: CDR1 LNHNV and CDR2 YYDKDF (reference sequence). The CDR3 is 15 residues long. CDR3 in DNA: TGTGCCACCAGCAGAGCTCGGACAGGGCGCACTGAAGCTTTCTTT. Encoded protein: CATSRARTGRTEAFF.

In this sample, this clone turned up a few times. The V call is TRBV29-1, the J call TRBJ1-4; D unclear. CDR3 length: 14 residues. V was clipped by 2 bases and J by 8 bases, with 15 bases between them. CDR1 is SQVTM and CDR2 is ANQGSEA in the germline V gene. This CDR3 reads CSVELPGNREKLFF. DNA of the CDR3: TGCAGCGTTGAACTCCCGGGGAACCGAGAAAAACTGTTTTTT.

CDR3: CASSFKGRTSGNTIYF. In DNA, the CDR3 is TGTGCCAGCAGCTTTAAAGGGCGGACCTCTGGAAACACCATATATTTT. This rearrangement joins TRBV7-8 to TRBJ1-3; D remains ambiguous. CDR3 size: 16 residues. V was cut by 3 bases and J by 0 bases, with 12 bases left in between. The germline V gene encodes CDR1 SGHVS and CDR2 FQNEAQ. Looking up the rest from reference TRBV7-8 and TRBJ1-3 gives the full variable domain: GAGVSQSPRYKVAKRGQDVALRCDPISGHVSLFWYQQALGQGPEFLTYFQNEAQLDKSGLPSDRFFAERPEGSVSTLKIQRTQQEDSAVYLCASSFKGRTSGNTIYFGEGSWLTVV.

This clone has just a few counts. The same CDR3 arises from other DNA sequences in this sample as well. V and J are TRBV5-1 and TRBJ1-2; D not resolved. Between the trimmed V and J ends, which lost 0 bases and 1 base, there was a span of 7 bases. Germline CDR1 and CDR2: SGHRS and YFSETQ. The CDR3 spans 14 residues. This chain's CDR3 is CASSLGASNYGYTF. CDR3 DNA sequence: TGCGCCAGCAGCTTGGGGGCCAGTAACTATGGCTACACCTTC.

This clone was counted between two and nine times. The rearrangement links TRBV11-2 to TRBJ2-7; 7 nucleotides align to TRBD1. Germline CDR1 SGHAT, CDR2 FQNNGV. V shed 6 bases and J 3 bases; nucleotides not matched to a gene: 11. CDR3 length: 15 amino acids. Here the CDR3 reads CASSRQGPAVYEQYF. The CDR3 DNA follows: TGTGCCAGCAGTCGACAGGGTCCCGCCGTCTACGAGCAGTACTTC.

V gene TRBV5-4 combines with J gene TRBJ2-2; possibly TRBD2 for D (6 bases). Trimming removed 2 bases from V and 2 bases from J, with 13 bases in between. This CDR3 comprises 16 residues. Germline V CDR1 and CDR2: SGHNT, YYREEE (reference sequence). CDR3 loop: CASSFGGGINTGELFF. CDR3 in DNA: TGTGCCAGCAGCTTTGGTGGCGGGATCAACACCGGGGAGCTGTTTTTT. Drawing the rest from reference TRBV5-4 and TRBJ2-2, the complete variable domain is ETGVTQSPTHLIKTRGQQVTLRCSSQSGHNTVSWYQQALGQGPQFIFQYYREEENGRGNFPPRFSGLQFPNYSSELNVNALELDDSALYLCASSFGGGINTGELFFGEGSRLTVL.

The rearrangement uses TRBV27 and TRBJ2-7; D remains unclear. The length of the CDR3 is 15 residues. Trimming pared 0 bases from V and 2 bases from J, leaving 11 bases between. Germline V gene lookup returns CDR1 MNHEY and CDR2 SMNVEV (reference sequence). The CDR3 reads CASSLSDRLTYEQYF. Here the CDR3 DNA reads TGTGCCAGCAGTTTATCCGACCGGCTAACCTACGAGCAGTACTTC.

In DNA, the CDR3 is TGTGCCAGCAGCTTGGCGACAGGGCGAGAGACCCAGTACTTC. Its protein product is CASSLATGRETQYF. The chain employs TRBV5-4 and TRBJ2-5; TRBD1 matches at 7 bases. Trimming at V came to 0 bases and at J to 4 bases, leaving 3 bases not matched to a gene. The length of the CDR3 is 14 residues. Germline CDR1 and CDR2: SGHNT and YYREEE (reference sequence).

V is TRBV27 and J is TRBJ2-3, with D unresolved. The CDR3 consists of 11 residues. The germline V gene encodes CDR1 MNHEY and CDR2 SMNVEV (reference sequence). V was clipped by 2 bases and J by 10 bases, with 7 bases between them. The CDR3, as DNA: TGTGCCAGCAGTTTAGGCAGAGCGCAGTATTTT. It translates to CASSLGRAQYF.

The chain employs TRBV2 and TRBJ2-7; D possibly corresponds to TRBD1 (6 bases). The CDR3 is 12 residues long. Germline lookup yields CDR1 SNHLY and CDR2 FYNNEI. V lost 5 bases and J lost 3, with 8 bases in between. As DNA, the CDR3 is TGTGCCAGCAGTCAGACAGGCTACGAGCAGTACTTC. Its translation: CASSQTGYEQYF.

The chain links TRBV6-5 to TRBJ2-1; D ambiguous. The CDR3 is 12 amino acids. Deletions cut 4 bases from V and 3 bases from J, with 4 bases between. Germline-derived CDR1 and CDR2 are MNHEY and SVGAGI. This CDR3 is CASSSRYNEQFF. CDR3 in DNA: TGTGCCAGCAGTTCCCGCTACAATGAGCAGTTCTTC.

This rearrangement joins TRBV2 to TRBJ2-7; 8 positions match TRBD1. The CDR3 is 14 residues long. CDR1 and CDR2 (germline): SNHLY, FYNNEI. The ends lost 7 bases at V and 3 bases at J; junction bases unmatched: 8. Here the CDR3 reads CASTRTGSLYEQYF. The CDR3 bases are TGTGCCAGCACCCGGACAGGGAGCCTCTACGAGCAGTACTTC. Complete variable domain (other parts from reference TRBV2 and TRBJ2-7): EPEVTQTPSHQVTQMGQEVILRCVPISNHLYFYWYRQILGQKVEFLVSFYNNEISEKSEIFDDQFSVERPDGSNFTLKIRSTKLEDSAMYFCASTRTGSLYEQYFGPGTRLTVT.

V and J are TRBV29-1 and TRBJ1-1; D remains ambiguous. The CDR3 length is 11 residues. The germline gives CDR1 SQVTM, CDR2 ANQGSEA. Trimming took off 6 bases at V and 1 base at J, with 6 bases between the two ends. In DNA form, the CDR3 reads TGCAGCGTGAGGAGGAACACTGAAGCTTTCTTT. Its translation is CSVRRNTEAFF.

The chain links TRBV5-1 to TRBJ2-6, with 8 bases matching TRBD2. Germline CDR1 and CDR2: SGHRS and YFSETQ. V was pared by 8 bases and J by 1 base, with 26 bases of the junction left unmatched. The CDR3 has 22 amino acids. CDR3 in DNA: TGCGCCAGTCCCCCTACTAGCGGAGTCACCGAGGTCTCCTATTCTGGGGCCAACGTCCTGACTTTC. The encoded protein is CASPPTSGVTEVSYSGANVLTF.

The V and J genes are TRBV27 and TRBJ2-6; D remains unclear. The V and J ends lost 5 bases and 0 bases respectively, with 14 bases between them. This CDR3 is 17 amino acids long. Looked up from germline, CDR1 is MNHEY and CDR2 is SMNVEV (reference sequence). CDR3 nucleotide sequence: TGTGCCAGCAGTAGCCGATCCGCCGCCTCTGGGGCCAACGTCCTGACTTTC. The encoded protein is CASSSRSAASGANVLTF. Supplemented by reference TRBV27 and TRBJ2-6, the full variable domain reads EAQVTQNPRYLITVTGKKLTVTCSQNMNHEYMSWYRQDPGLGLRQIYYSMNVEVTDKGDVPEGYKVSRKEKRNFPLILESPSPNQTSLYFCASSSRSAASGANVLTFGAGSRLTVL.

The gene calls are TRBV2 and TRBJ2-1; D uncertain. The CDR3 contains 11 residues. Trimming cost V 3 bases and J 12 bases, with 9 bases left between them. CDR1 SNHLY and CDR2 FYNNEI come from the germline V gene. CDR3 residues: CASSDSPRQFF. The CDR3 DNA reads TGTGCCAGCAGTGATAGTCCACGGCAGTTCTTC. Full variable domain (missing parts from reference TRBV2 and TRBJ2-1): EPEVTQTPSHQVTQMGQEVILRCVPISNHLYFYWYRQILGQKVEFLVSFYNNEISEKSEIFDDQFSVERPDGSNFTLKIRSTKLEDSAMYFCASSDSPRQFFGPGTRLTVL.